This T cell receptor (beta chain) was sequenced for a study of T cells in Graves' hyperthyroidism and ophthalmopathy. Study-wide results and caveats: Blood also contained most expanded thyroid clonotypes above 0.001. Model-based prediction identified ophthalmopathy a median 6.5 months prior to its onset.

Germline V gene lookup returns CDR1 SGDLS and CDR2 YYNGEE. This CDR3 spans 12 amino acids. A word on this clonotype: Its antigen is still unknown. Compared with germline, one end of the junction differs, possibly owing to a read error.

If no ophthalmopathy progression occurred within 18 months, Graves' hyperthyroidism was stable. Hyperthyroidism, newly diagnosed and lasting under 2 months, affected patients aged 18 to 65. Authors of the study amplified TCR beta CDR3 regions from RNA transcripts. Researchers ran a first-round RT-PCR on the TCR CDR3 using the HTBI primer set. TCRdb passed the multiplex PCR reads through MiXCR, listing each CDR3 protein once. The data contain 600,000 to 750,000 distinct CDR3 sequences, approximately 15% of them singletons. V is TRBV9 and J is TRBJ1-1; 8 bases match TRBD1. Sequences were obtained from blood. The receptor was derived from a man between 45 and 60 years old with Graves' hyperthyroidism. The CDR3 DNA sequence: TGTGGCAGCAGCCAAGGACAGGGAACAGCTTTCTTT. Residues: CGSSQGQGTAFF.